This T cell receptor (beta chain) was profiled in a study of cytomegalovirus exposure and HLA in healthy donors. Study-level results: Rare TCR sequences predominated, though certain public TCRs were found in many donors. For cytomegalovirus status, the classifier reportedly gave diagnoses with high specificity and sensitivity. The study listed some 160 cytomegalovirus-associated TCR beta chains.

Remarks on this clone: The target antigen is unknown.

The germline gives CDR1 SGHRS, CDR2 YFSETQ. This CDR3 spans 13 amino acids. The V segment lost 4 bases and the J segment 5 bases; nucleotides outside the gene matches: 5. The method was immunoSEQ multiplex PCR; TCRdb's version includes in-frame clones alone and lacks a portion of them. The sample includes approximately 300,000 clones, roughly 90% of them seen just once. This rearrangement joins TRBV5-1 to TRBJ2-7, with TRBD1 identical over 8 bases. The TCR sequence derives from a woman between 18 and 29 years old in good health and CMV-seronegative. The material sequenced was PBMCs. This chain's CDR3 is CASSLTGVNEQYF. In DNA form, the CDR3 reads TGCGCCAGCAGCCTGACAGGGGTAAACGAGCAGTACTTC.